This T cell receptor beta chain was captured in a study of CD8 T cells in ankylosing spondylitis. The study, taken as a whole, reports: Typical of ankylosing spondylitis blood, it appeared, was a TCR beta motif of eight highly homologous variants. In the blood and synovial fluid of reactive arthritis, some motif variants had been previously reported. The authors found the disease-linked clones to be CD8+ and relatively rare in peripheral blood.

This clonotype was seen a handful of times. Its antigen remains unidentified. V gave up 5 bases and J gave up 4 bases; unmatched junction bases: 5. The CDR3 runs 14 residues. Per germline, CDR1 SGHTA and CDR2 FQGNSA. Quantitative molecular-barcoded 5'-RACE generated the TCR beta libraries. TCRdb ran MiXCR on the 5' RACE reads and lists one entry per CDR3 protein. This sample has roughly 670,000 distinct CDR3 sequences, with under 20% found just once. This receptor was taken from a male donor with ankylosing spondylitis. Sample: blood, either unsorted or a sorted T cell fraction (not recorded which). The rearrangement links TRBV7-2 to TRBJ2-3; TRBD2 agrees at 8 bases. The CDR3 region has the DNA TGTGCCAGCAGCGCGAGAGCGGGAGCAGATACGCAGTATTTT. Its translation is CASSARAGADTQYF.